This T cell receptor beta chain was recovered during a study of blood T cell repertoires in COVID-19. Overall study context: From the United States, Italy and Spain came samples of acute and convalescent COVID-19.

The CDR3 length is 16 residues. Per germline, CDR1 SGHRS and CDR2 YFSETQ. V lost 0 bases and J 4 bases, leaving 14 bases between the germline ends. Data came from immunoSEQ multiplex PCR; TCRdb stores just in-frame clones and leaves some out. The profile covers about 400,000 clones, with over 85% appearing a single time and 1.7% taken by the ten largest. Recovered status in Cohort 3 required two negative PCRs, clearance, or symptom resolution. The chain joins TRBV5-1 to TRBJ1-5; TRBD1 might be the D (6 bases). Sequencing input: PBMCs or T cells enriched from blood (not recorded which). The clonotype comes from a woman under 40 who had recovered from COVID-19. The CDR3 bases are TGCGCCAGCAGCTTGGTTGTAGGGGGTAAGAATCAGCCCCAGCATTTT. This encodes CASSLVVGGKNQPQHF. The variable domain in full, completed from reference TRBV5-1 and TRBJ1-5, reads KAGVTQTPRYLIKTRGQQVTLSCSPISGHRSVSWYQQTPGQGLQFLFEYFSETQRNKGNFPGRFSGRQFSNSRSEMNVSTLELGDSALYLCASSLVVGGKNQPQHFGDGTRLSIL.